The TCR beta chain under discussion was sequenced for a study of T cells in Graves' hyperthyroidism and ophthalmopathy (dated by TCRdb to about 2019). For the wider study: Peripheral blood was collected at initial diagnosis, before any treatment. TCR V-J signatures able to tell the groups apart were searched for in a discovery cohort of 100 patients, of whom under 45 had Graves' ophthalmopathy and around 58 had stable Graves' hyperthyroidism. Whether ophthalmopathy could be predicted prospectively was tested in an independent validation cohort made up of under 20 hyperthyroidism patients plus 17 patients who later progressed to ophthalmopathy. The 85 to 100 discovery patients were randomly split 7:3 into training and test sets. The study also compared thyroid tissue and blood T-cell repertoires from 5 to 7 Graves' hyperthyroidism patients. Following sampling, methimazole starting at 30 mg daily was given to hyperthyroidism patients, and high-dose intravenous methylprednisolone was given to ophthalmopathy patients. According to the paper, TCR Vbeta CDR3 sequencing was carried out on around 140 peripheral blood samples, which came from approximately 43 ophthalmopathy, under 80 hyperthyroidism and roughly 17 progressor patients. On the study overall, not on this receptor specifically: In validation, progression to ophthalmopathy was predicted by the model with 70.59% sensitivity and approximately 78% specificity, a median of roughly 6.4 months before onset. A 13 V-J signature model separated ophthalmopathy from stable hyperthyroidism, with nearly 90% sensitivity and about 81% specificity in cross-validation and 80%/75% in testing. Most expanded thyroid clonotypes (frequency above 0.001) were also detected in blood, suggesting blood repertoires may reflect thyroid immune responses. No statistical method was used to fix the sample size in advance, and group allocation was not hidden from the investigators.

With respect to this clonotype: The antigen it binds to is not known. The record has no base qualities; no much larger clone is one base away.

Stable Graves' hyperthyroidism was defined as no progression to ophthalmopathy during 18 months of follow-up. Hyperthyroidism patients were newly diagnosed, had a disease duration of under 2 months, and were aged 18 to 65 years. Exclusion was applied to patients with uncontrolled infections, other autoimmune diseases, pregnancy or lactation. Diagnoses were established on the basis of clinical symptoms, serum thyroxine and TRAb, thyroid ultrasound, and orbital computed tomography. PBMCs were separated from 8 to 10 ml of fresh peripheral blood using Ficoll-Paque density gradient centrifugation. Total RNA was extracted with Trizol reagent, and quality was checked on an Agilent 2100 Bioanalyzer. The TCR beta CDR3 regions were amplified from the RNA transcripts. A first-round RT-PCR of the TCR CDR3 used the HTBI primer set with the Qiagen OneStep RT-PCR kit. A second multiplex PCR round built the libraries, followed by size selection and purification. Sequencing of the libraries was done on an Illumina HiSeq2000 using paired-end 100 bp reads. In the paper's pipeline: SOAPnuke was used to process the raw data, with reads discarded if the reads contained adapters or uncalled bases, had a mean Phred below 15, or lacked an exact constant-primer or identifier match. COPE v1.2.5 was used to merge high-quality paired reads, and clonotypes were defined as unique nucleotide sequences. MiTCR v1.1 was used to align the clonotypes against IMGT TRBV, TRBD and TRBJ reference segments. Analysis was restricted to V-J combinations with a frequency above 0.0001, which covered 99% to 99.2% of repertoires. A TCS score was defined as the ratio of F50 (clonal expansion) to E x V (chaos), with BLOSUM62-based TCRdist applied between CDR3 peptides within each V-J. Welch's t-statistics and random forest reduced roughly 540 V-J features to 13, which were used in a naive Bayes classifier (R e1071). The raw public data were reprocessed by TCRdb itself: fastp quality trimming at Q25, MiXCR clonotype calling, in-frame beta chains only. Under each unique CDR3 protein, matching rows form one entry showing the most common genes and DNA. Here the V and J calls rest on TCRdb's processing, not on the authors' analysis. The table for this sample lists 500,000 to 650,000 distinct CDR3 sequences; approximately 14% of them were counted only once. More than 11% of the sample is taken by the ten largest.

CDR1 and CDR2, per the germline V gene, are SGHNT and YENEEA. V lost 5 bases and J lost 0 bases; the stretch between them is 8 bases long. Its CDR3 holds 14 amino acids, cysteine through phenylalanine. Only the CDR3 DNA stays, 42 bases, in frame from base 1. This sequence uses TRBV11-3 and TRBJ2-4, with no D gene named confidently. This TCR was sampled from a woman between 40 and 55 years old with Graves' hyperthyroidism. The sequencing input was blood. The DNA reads TGTGCCAGCAGCCTTACAGAAGCCAAAAACATTCAGTACTTC. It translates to CASSLTEAKNIQYF.